This T cell receptor beta chain was profiled in a study of blood T cell repertoires in COVID-19. Sequencing was performed with immunoSEQ multiplex PCR; in TCRdb, only in-frame clones are kept and a portion is missing. Of fewer than 110,000 clones listed, around 84% were seen once; the top ten hold about 1.8%. This clone was seen only a few times. The CDR3 runs to 16 residues. Germline loops: CDR1 SGHKS, CDR2 YYEKEE (reference sequence). J gave up 1 base and V 4 bases, and 9 bases lay outside the gene matches. The specimen was peripheral blood. The TCR sequence derives from a woman between 65 and 79 years old with active or convalescent COVID-19. The chain joins TRBV5-5 to TRBJ2-7; 9 nucleotides match TRBD1. The CDR3 reads CASSPDFGTGSYEQYF. CDR3 in DNA: TGTGCCAGCAGCCCGGATTTTGGGACAGGGTCCTACGAGCAGTACTTC.